These 14 T cell receptor beta chains were sequenced from one sample in a study of spatial heterogeneity in lung cancer. The antigens of these receptors remain unknown. MiXCR, run by TCRdb on the 5' RACE reads, gives a single entry per CDR3 protein. Among some 100,000 distinct CDR3 sequences, around 4.3% were seen once, and the ten largest hold around 20%. Study-level findings and limits: Within tumors, counts of expanded alpha and beta TCRs tracked tumor mutation counts.

As for time point: sample taken at primary tumor resection. The sample in question was lung tumor tissue, obtained at surgery. These receptors were obtained from a male donor with early-stage non-small cell lung cancer.

This clonotype has a count of ten or more. CDR3 region: CASHWIRDSSGANVLTF. CDR3 nucleotides: TGTGCCAGCCATTGGATCCGAGACAGCTCTGGGGCCAACGTCCTGACTTTC. The chain uses TRBV2 and TRBJ2-6; D possibly corresponds to TRBD1 (5 bases). There are 17 residues in the CDR3. Germline CDR1 reads SNHLY; CDR2 reads FYNNEI. Trimming took 8 bases from V and 0 from J, leaving 17 bases between them.

In this sample, this clonotype turned up many times. This rearrangement joins TRBV29-1 to TRBJ1-2; D is uncertain. V was clipped by 4 bases and J by 4 bases, with 10 bases between them. Germline loops: CDR1 SQVTM, CDR2 ANQGSEA. CDR3 size: 12 residues. The CDR3 is CSVGNRSYGYTF. The CDR3 nucleotides are TGCAGCGTTGGTAACCGGTCCTATGGCTACACCTTC.

The chain links TRBV25-1 to TRBJ1-2, with D uncertain. Trimming removed 4 bases from V and 9 bases from J, with 21 bases in between. This CDR3 contains 15 residues. Germline CDR1 and CDR2: MGHDK and SYGVNS. The CDR3 DNA sequence: TGTGCCAGCAGTGCACAAGGGTTGCGTCGTATGAGCTACACCTTC. It specifies CASSAQGLRRMSYTF.

This clonotype was seen ten or more times. The rearrangement links TRBV10-2 to TRBJ2-2; TRBD2 matches at 13 bases. This CDR3 region has 18 residues. The germline gives CDR1 WSHSY, CDR2 SAAADI. The junction had 9 bases not matched to a gene; V was cut back by 3 bases and J by 5 bases. The CDR3 sequence is CASSETSGRASGTGELFF. The DNA for the CDR3 is TGCGCCAGCAGTGAAACTAGCGGGAGGGCCAGTGGGACCGGGGAGCTGTTTTTT.

This clonotype was detected ten times or more. The chain employs TRBV5-1 and TRBJ1-2, with D uncertain. The V gene lost 5 bases and the J gene lost 13 bases, with 24 bases spanning the gap. Germline assignment: CDR1 SGHRS and CDR2 YFSETQ. This CDR3 is built from 14 residues. CDR3 DNA: TGCGCCAGCAGGTCTCAGGCCTTCGGGTTATCCGCCACCTTC. It yields the protein CASRSQAFGLSATF.

This clonotype turned up a few times. The gene calls are TRBV12-3 or TRBV12-4 and TRBJ2-1, with TRBD2 matching 8 bases. The V and J ends lost 6 bases and 6 bases, in that order; junction bases with no gene match: 4. The CDR3 is 13 amino acids. The CDR3 reads CASSRTSSNEQFF. CDR3 nucleotides: TGTGCCAGCAGCCGGACTAGCAGCAATGAGCAGTTCTTC.

This clonotype was seen repeatedly, ten times or more. The chain has TRBV6-5 and TRBJ2-1, with TRBD2 identical over 7 bases. The CDR3 length is 14 residues. Germline CDR1 MNHEY, CDR2 SVGAGI. V gave up 6 bases and J gave up 7 bases; unmatched junction bases: 9. CDR3 sequence reads: CASSPSEGGNEQFF. The CDR3 DNA reads as TGTGCCAGCAGCCCCTCAGAGGGAGGGAATGAGCAGTTCTTC.

This clonotype was seen at least ten times. V and J are TRBV29-1 and TRBJ2-3; no reliable D call. Per the germline V gene, CDR1 is SQVTM and CDR2 is ANQGSEA. The CDR3 contains 15 residues. With 4 bases removed from V and 2 bases from J, the gap between germline ends came to 16 bases. The CDR3: CSVGRSPLVTDTQYF. CDR3 DNA: TGCAGCGTTGGGCGGTCGCCCCTTGTCACAGATACGCAGTATTTT.

V usage is TRBV4-1 and J usage is TRBJ2-2, with 7 bases fitting TRBD1. The CDR3 covers 16 residues. Germline V lookup: CDR1 MGHRA, CDR2 YSYEKL. Unmatched junction bases numbered 4, after V lost 3 bases and J lost 0 bases. The CDR3 bases are TGCGCCAGCAGCCAGAGGGGACAGCCGAACACCGGGGAGCTGTTTTTT. Its translation: CASSQRGQPNTGELFF.

In the case of this clonotype: This may be a read error, as it is one base from a much larger clone. This rearrangement joins TRBV12-3 or TRBV12-4 to TRBJ1-4; 12 bases match TRBD1. The CDR3 covers 15 residues. CDR3 protein: CTSSLSGTGGEKLFF. CDR3 DNA: TGTACCAGCAGTCTATCCGGGACAGGGGGCGAAAAACTGTTTTTT.

This clonotype was picked up many times. The chain has TRBV6-6 and TRBJ1-2; D gene uncertain. Looked up from germline, CDR1 is MNHNY and CDR2 is SVGAGI (reference sequence). The CDR3 has 14 residues. V was clipped by 0 bases and J by 4 bases, with 9 bases between them. The CDR3 bases are TGTGCCAGCAGTTACTCGATGGCAGCCTATGGCTACACCTTC. It codes for CASSYSMAAYGYTF.

This clonotype was seen at least ten times. A much larger clone lies a single base off, so this may be a read error. The rearrangement joins TRBV5-6 to TRBJ2-3, with a tentative D call TRBD1 (5 bases). Trimming pared 1 base from V and 5 bases from J, leaving 14 bases between. This CDR3 spans 15 amino acids. Germline CDR1 is SGHDT and CDR2 is YYEEEE. DNA of the CDR3: TGTGCCAGCAGCTTGCGGGCAGGGCCTAGAGATACGCAGTATTTT. Translated: CASSLRAGPRDTQYF.

This clonotype occurred many times. The chain links TRBV27 to TRBJ2-5; tentatively, D is TRBD2 (6 bases). This CDR3 comprises 18 residues. Per the germline V gene, CDR1 is MNHEY and CDR2 is SMNVEV (reference sequence). Trimming removed 1 base from V and 2 bases from J, with 20 bases in between. The CDR3 loop is CASSLFSTSFRPQETQYF. Written as DNA, the CDR3 is TGTGCCAGCAGTTTATTCTCGACTAGTTTTCGTCCACAAGAGACCCAGTACTTC.

This clonotype was observed many times. V usage is TRBV4-1 and J usage is TRBJ2-1; the D call may be TRBD1 or TRBD2 (5 bases each). From germline, CDR1 is MGHRA and CDR2 YSYEKL. V lost 3 bases to trimming and J lost 4 bases, with 16 bases between them. This CDR3 spans 16 amino acids. CDR3 DNA sequence: TGCGCCAGCAGCCATCGCCCGGGGCTAAAATACAATGAGCAGTTCTTC. This gives the protein CASSHRPGLKYNEQFF.